The 25 T cell receptor beta chains listed next were all sequenced from one sample in a study of vaccination and CD4 T cells after COVID-19. Their antigens are not known. Treatment of the sample: roughly 11-day PBMC culture with coronavirus spike peptide pools or control peptides (ViraFEST assay). Sequence data for DNA of cultured CD4+ T cells were generated by the Oncomine TCR Beta short-read assay. TCRdb reanalysed the PCR reads using MiXCR and keeps one entry per CDR3 protein. The data hold 15,000 or so distinct CDR3 sequences, with roughly 50% observed a single time. The sequencing here drew on CD4+ T cells from blood, cultured in vitro, taken before SARS-CoV-2 vaccination. The receptors were sampled from a human donor who had recovered from COVID-19.

This clonotype showed up just once. This chain connects TRBV9 to TRBJ1-5, with 10 bases aligning to TRBD1. CDR3 length: 15 amino acids. Trimming cost V 4 bases and J 6 bases; bases outside gene matches: 7. Germline V CDR1 and CDR2: SGDLS, YYNGEE. As DNA, the CDR3 is TGTGCCAGCAGCTTCGGGACAGGGGTAGGTCAGCCCCAGCATTTT. Amino acids: CASSFGTGVGQPQHF.

The chain employs TRBV28 and TRBJ2-1; 7 bases are shared with TRBD2. Germline CDR1 MDHEN, CDR2 SYDVKM. Trimming cost V 6 bases and J 6 bases; bases outside gene matches: 8. The CDR3 sequence is 14 residues long. CDR3 nucleotides: TGTGCCAGCAGACCGAGACTAGCCGTCAATGAGCAGTTCTTC. This encodes CASRPRLAVNEQFF.

The rearrangement joins TRBV20-1 to TRBJ2-1; 8 bases are shared with TRBD1. With V trimmed by 2 bases and J by 0 bases, 6 bases remained unmatched. The CDR3 runs 16 residues. Germline CDR1 DFQATT, CDR2 SNEGSKA (reference sequence). CDR3 sequence reads: CSARSHRGVSYNEQFF. The CDR3 DNA follows: TGCAGTGCTAGATCTCACAGGGGGGTCTCCTACAATGAGCAGTTCTTC.

The CDR3 coding sequence is TGTGCCAGCAGCGCTGCGGGGATCTACTACGAGCAGTACTTC. Its protein is CASSAAGIYYEQYF. The chain joins TRBV5-4 to TRBJ2-7, with D possibly matching TRBD2 (6 bases). The CDR3 has 14 amino acids. Trimming left V 4 bases short and J 3 bases short, with 14 bases between. From germline, CDR1 is SGHNT and CDR2 YYREEE (reference sequence).

The rearrangement joins TRBV7-9 to TRBJ1-2; D not certain. Per germline, CDR1 SEHNR and CDR2 FQNEAQ (reference sequence). The CDR3 length is 13 residues. V lost 1 base to trimming and J lost 13 bases, with 16 bases between them. CDR3 sequence reads: CASSLDIVIKCTF. In nucleotides, the CDR3 is TGTGCCAGCAGCTTAGACATTGTTATAAAGTGCACCTTC.

The V call is TRBV18, the J call TRBJ2-7, with 12 bases fitting TRBD2. CDR1 is KGHSH and CDR2 is LQKENI in the germline V gene. CDR3 length: 15 residues. With V trimmed by 3 bases and J by 5 bases, 5 bases remained unmatched. CDR3 nucleotide sequence: TGTGCCAGCTCACCGCGACTAGCGGGAGCTAACGAGCAGTACTTC. It specifies CASSPRLAGANEQYF.

The chain carries TRBV2 and TRBJ1-2; D unclear. V lost 2 bases, J lost 8 bases, and 21 bases lay in between. This CDR3 is 16 amino acids long. From germline, CDR1 is SNHLY and CDR2 FYNNEI. CDR3 loop: CASSEFRTEGVGGYTF. The CDR3 region has the DNA TGTGCCAGCAGTGAATTCCGAACAGAGGGCGTGGGCGGCTACACCTTC.

In its sample, this clonotype was seen once. V usage is TRBV27 and J usage is TRBJ1-1; TRBD1 might be the D (6 bases). Germline V CDR1 and CDR2: MNHEY, SMNVEV (reference sequence). Deletions cut 3 bases from V and 7 bases from J, with 15 bases between. This CDR3 has 14 residues. CDR3 residues: CASSFRGRGIEAFF. In DNA form, the CDR3 reads TGTGCCAGCAGTTTTCGGGGGCGAGGAATTGAAGCTTTCTTT.

This clonotype has just a few counts. The chain links TRBV19 to TRBJ1-5; 8 nucleotides agree with TRBD1. The germline V gene encodes CDR1 LNHDA and CDR2 SQIVND (reference sequence). This CDR3 has 15 residues. With 5 bases clipped from V and 7 bases from J, the junction kept 10 bases outside the gene matches. CDR3 loop: CASSETGTGVQPQHF. CDR3 DNA: TGTGCCAGTAGTGAAACCGGGACAGGAGTCCAGCCCCAGCATTTT.

In regard to this clonotype: Sequence at one end of the junction differs from germline and may be a read error. The J gene is TRBJ2-1, the V gene TRBV10-3; D unresolved. Per the germline V gene, CDR1 is ENHRY and CDR2 is SYGVKD. This CDR3 has 12 amino acids. The CDR3 is CAISEPLVFFQF. The CDR3 nucleotides read TGTGCCATCAGTGAGCCACTTGTGTTTTTTCAATTC.

This clonotype was seen only a few times. V usage is TRBV7-2 and J usage is TRBJ2-3; 11 nucleotides align to TRBD2. This CDR3 region has 20 residues. Looked up from germline, CDR1 is SGHTA and CDR2 is FQGNSA. The V segment lost 2 bases and the J segment 0 bases; nucleotides outside the gene matches: 13. The CDR3 nucleotides read TGTGCCAGCAGCTTACGGGCGATTCCGGGACTAGCGGCTAGCACAGATACGCAGTATTTT. Its protein is CASSLRAIPGLAASTDTQYF.

The rearrangement joins TRBV5-8 to TRBJ1-3, with D unresolved. The V end lost 3 bases, the J end lost 4 bases, and 8 bases lay between the germline ends. The germline V gene encodes CDR1 SGHTS and CDR2 YDEGEE. This CDR3 spans 13 amino acids. CDR3: CASSSGRGNTIYF. The DNA of the CDR3 is TGTGCCAGCAGCTCAGGAAGGGGAAACACCATATATTTT. Full variable domain (rest looked up from reference TRBV5-8 and TRBJ1-3): EAGVTQSPTHLIKTRGQQATLRCSPISGHTSVYWYQQALGLGLQFLLWYDEGEERNRGNFPPRFSGRQFPNYSSELNVNALELEDSALYLCASSSGRGNTIYFGEGSWLTVV.

The chain recombines TRBV6-1 with TRBJ1-2, with D perhaps matching TRBD1 (6 bases). From germline, CDR1 is MNHNS and CDR2 SASEGT. There are 14 residues in the CDR3. The V gene lost 10 bases and the J gene lost 4 bases, with 19 bases spanning the gap. The CDR3 bases are TGTGCCACCCAGGGGAGGGCGGGATTCTATGGCTACACCTTC. Its protein is CATQGRAGFYGYTF.

The chain couples TRBV10-3 to TRBJ2-1, with D hard to call. The CDR3 is 16 residues long. CDR1 and CDR2 (germline): ENHRY, SYGVKD. V was trimmed by 2 bases and J by 1 base, leaving 12 bases between them. The CDR3 DNA sequence: TGTGCCATCAGTGAGGCCATGACTGGGTCCTACAATGAGCAGTTCTTC. Translated, it gives CAISEAMTGSYNEQFF.

The J gene is TRBJ2-7, the V gene TRBV19; 7 bases are a match to TRBD2. V lost 3 bases to trimming and J lost 6 bases; unmatched junction nucleotides: 8. CDR3 size: 14 residues. Germline values: CDR1 LNHDA, CDR2 SQIVND (reference sequence). The CDR3 DNA reads as TGTGCCAGTAGTATGGCAGCGGGACTCGTCGAGCAGTACTTC. Its protein product is CASSMAAGLVEQYF.

The chain combines TRBV19 with TRBJ1-2; D remains ambiguous. The germline V gene encodes CDR1 LNHDA and CDR2 SQIVND (reference sequence). The V end was cut by 7 bases, the J end by 8 bases, with 11 bases between. The CDR3 extends over 11 amino acids. The CDR3 DNA follows: TGTGCCAGTATGTTCTCGGGCGGCTACACCTTC. Protein product: CASMFSGGYTF.

This clonotype was observed a few times. The chain carries TRBV15 and TRBJ2-7; tentative D call: TRBD2 (5 bases). Trimming pared 1 base from V and 6 bases from J, leaving 10 bases between. The germline V gene has CDR1 LNHNV and CDR2 YYDKDF (reference sequence). CDR3 length equals 13 residues. CDR3 nucleotides: TGTGCCACCAGCAGAGTTGGTGCGGGCGAGCAGTACTTC. As protein: CATSRVGAGEQYF.

The chain recombines TRBV28 with TRBJ2-5, with no clear D. The length of the CDR3 is 22 residues. V lost 6 bases, J lost 0 bases, and 35 bases lay in between. The germline V gene encodes CDR1 MDHEN and CDR2 SYDVKM. The CDR3: CASSPSTYPGSPRTVNQETQYF. The CDR3 coding sequence is TGTGCCAGCAGCCCATCCACCTATCCAGGTTCGCCCCGAACAGTCAACCAAGAGACCCAGTACTTC.

This clonotype was seen a single time. V and J are TRBV12-3 or TRBV12-4 and TRBJ1-5; D unresolved. Between the trimmed V and J ends, which lost 3 bases and 7 bases, there was a span of 10 bases. The CDR3 length is 13 residues. The CDR3 loop is CASSLLREQPQHF. DNA of the CDR3: TGTGCCAGCAGTTTGCTTAGGGAGCAGCCCCAGCATTTT.

The V and J genes are TRBV6-2 or TRBV6-3 and TRBJ2-7; TRBD2 aligns across 8 bases. J was trimmed by 5 bases and V by 4 bases; bases with no gene match: 10. Germline CDR1 MNHEY, CDR2 SVGEGT. The CDR3 totals 15 residues. The CDR3 nucleotides read TGTGCCAGCAGTTCCGCGGGCGGGAGGTACAACGAGCAGTACTTC. Translating gives CASSSAGGRYNEQYF.

The chain couples TRBV12-2 to TRBJ2-1. TRBV12-2 is shown as a pseudogene. The CDR3 has 15 amino acids. The CDR3 loop reads CASRLLSRRDNEQFF. Here the CDR3 DNA reads TGTGCAAGTCGCTTATTAAGCCGCCGCGACAATGAGCAGTTCTTC.

The rearrangement links TRBV6-1 to TRBJ1-5, with a possible D match to TRBD1 (5 bases). In germline, CDR1 is MNHNS, CDR2 SASEGT. Trimming cost V 2 bases and J 5 bases, with 16 bases left between them. The CDR3 has 16 residues. The CDR3 coding sequence is TGTGCCAGCAGTGAATTCCACAGGCGGGCTTATCAGCCCCAGCATTTT. Residues: CASSEFHRRAYQPQHF.

The V and J genes are TRBV20-1 and TRBJ2-1; D might be TRBD1 (6 bases). The last part of the DNA fits TRBJ2-7 better; the J call may be wrong. The CDR3 extends over 14 amino acids. The germline V gene encodes CDR1 DFQATT and CDR2 SNEGSKA (reference sequence). The CDR3, as DNA: TGCAGTGCTGAAGAGGACAGATTCTCCTACGAGCAGTACTTC. Protein product: CSAEEDRFSYEQYF.

This chain joins TRBV20-1 and TRBJ2-5; maybe TRBD2 (5 bases). Germline V gene sequence: CDR1 DFQATT, CDR2 SNEGSKA (reference sequence). CDR3 length: 14 amino acids. V lost 0 bases to trimming and J lost 2 bases, with 10 bases between them. The CDR3 here is CSARDFGGQETQYF. In DNA form, the CDR3 reads TGCAGTGCTAGAGATTTTGGCGGGCAAGAGACCCAGTACTTC.

The chain employs TRBV5-4 and TRBJ2-5; perhaps TRBD2 as D (5 bases). There are 13 residues in the CDR3. Germline lookup yields CDR1 SGHNT and CDR2 YYREEE (reference sequence). Between the trimmed V and J ends, which lost 4 bases and 9 bases, there was a span of 16 bases. CDR3 DNA: TGTGCCAGCAGCCCTGAGGCGGGTAGGGCCCAGTACTTC. Translated, it gives CASSPEAGRAQYF.